One sample yielded the 22 T cell receptor beta chains listed below, sequenced in a study of blood T cells in healthy people across ages. The authors ran a second PCR of 7 to 11 cycles using a sample-barcoded 5' primer and a J-beta primer mix. TCRdb reprocessed the 5' RACE reads via MiXCR and lists one record per CDR3 protein. The top ten clones hold 3.5% to 4% of a sample with hundreds of thousands of distinct CDR3 sequences, more than 20% of them seen once. The specimen sequenced was blood. These receptors came from a man between 65 and 79 years old in good health.

The chain couples TRBV21-1 to TRBJ2-2. TRBV21-1 counts as a pseudogene. The CDR3 loop spans 18 amino acids. The CDR3 loop is CASSKVGLEVMNTGELFF. CDR3 nucleotides: TGTGCCAGCAGCAAAGTGGGTTTAGAGGTCATGAACACCGGGGAGCTGTTTTTT.

Many counts were recorded for this clonotype. The chain has TRBV28 and TRBJ2-4, with D perhaps matching TRBD1 (6 bases). With 8 bases removed from V and 5 bases from J, the gap between germline ends came to 13 bases. In germline, CDR1 is MDHEN, CDR2 SYDVKM. The CDR3 has 13 residues. CDR3 nucleotides: TGTGCCAGCTCTACAGGGTTCGAAAACATTCAGTACTTC. Its translation is CASSTGFENIQYF.

The genes are TRBV5-1 and TRBJ2-7; weak D call: TRBD2 (7 bases). The CDR3 has 18 residues. Deletions cut 0 bases from V and 4 bases from J, with 23 bases between. Per the germline V gene, CDR1 is SGHRS and CDR2 is YFSETQ. CDR3 DNA: TGCGCCAGCAGCTTGGAACAGGTGGCGGGGGCTCCTGTTTACGAGCAGTACTTC. It is translated as CASSLEQVAGAPVYEQYF.

This clonotype was counted a few times. The chain links TRBV15 to TRBJ1-1; D unresolved. The CDR3 runs to 14 residues. Germline V CDR1 and CDR2: LNHNV, YYDKDF (reference sequence). V lost 0 bases and J lost 3, with 8 bases in between. The CDR3 DNA follows: TGTGCCACCAGCAGAGATCAGAGGGACACTGAAGCTTTCTTT. Protein: CATSRDQRDTEAFF.

This clonotype was seen repeatedly, ten times or more. The chain carries TRBV2 and TRBJ2-1; 8 nucleotides align to TRBD2. The junction had 2 bases not matched to a gene; V was cut back by 5 bases and J by 2 bases. This CDR3 comprises 14 residues. CDR1 is SNHLY and CDR2 is FYNNEI in the germline V gene. CDR3 sequence (DNA): TGTGCCAGCAGTAGCGGGAGTCCCTACAATGAGCAGTTCTTC. Its translation is CASSSGSPYNEQFF. Combining the CDR3 with reference TRBV2 and TRBJ2-1 gives the whole variable domain EPEVTQTPSHQVTQMGQEVILRCVPISNHLYFYWYRQILGQKVEFLVSFYNNEISEKSEIFDDQFSVERPDGSNFTLKIRSTKLEDSAMYFCASSSGSPYNEQFFGPGTRLTVL.

This clonotype was found a few times. The chain has TRBV3-1 and TRBJ2-7; D is possibly TRBD1 or TRBD2 (5 bases each). The V end was cut by 4 bases, the J end by 0 bases, with 22 bases between. CDR1 is LGHDT and CDR2 is YNNKEL in the germline V gene (reference sequence). This CDR3 comprises 18 residues. CDR3 sequence reads: CASSRIVPGTAGSYEQYF. For the CDR3, the DNA is TGTGCCAGCAGCCGCATAGTGCCTGGGACCGCTGGCTCCTACGAGCAGTACTTC.

Details on this clonotype: A read error is possible here, since a much larger clone lies one base away. Lacking the conserved final phenylalanine or tryptophan, this CDR3 likely reflects a read error. This chain connects TRBV18 to TRBJ2-3, with D unresolved. Germline CDR1 and CDR2: KGHSH and LQKENI. Trimming removed 0 bases at V and 4 bases at J, with 5 bases between. The length of the CDR3 is 13 residues. CDR3 protein: CASSPPEADTQYS. The CDR3 DNA sequence: TGTGCCAGCTCACCACCGGAAGCAGATACGCAGTATTCT.

This chain links TRBV3-1 with TRBJ2-1; TRBD1 is a possible D gene (6 bases). Germline V CDR1 and CDR2: LGHDT, YNNKEL (reference sequence). The CDR3 totals 13 residues. Deletions cut 7 bases from V and 7 bases from J, with 14 bases between. CDR3 loop: CASTSTGFNEQFF. The DNA of the CDR3 is TGTGCCAGCACCTCTACAGGGTTTAATGAGCAGTTCTTC.

This clonotype has just a few counts. V usage is TRBV4-1 and J usage is TRBJ1-4; TRBD1 matches at 9 bases. The V gene end was trimmed by 0 bases and the J gene end by 6 bases; junction bases not matched to a gene: 5. Germline CDR1 is MGHRA and CDR2 is YSYEKL. The CDR3 extends over 16 amino acids. CDR3 coding DNA: TGCGCCAGCAGCCAAGATCAGGGACAGGGAGATGAAAAACTGTTTTTT. The encoded protein is CASSQDQGQGDEKLFF.

The chain couples TRBV20-1 to TRBJ1-5; 7 bases match TRBD1. Losses at the gene ends were 3 bases for V and 9 bases for J; bases not matched to a gene: 8. The CDR3 loop spans 13 amino acids. The V gene's germline CDR1 is DFQATT and CDR2 SNEGSKA (reference sequence). The CDR3 DNA follows: TGCAGTGCTAGTAGACAGGGCGGGGGGCCCCAGCATTTT. It encodes CSASRQGGGPQHF.

This chain joins TRBV5-1 and TRBJ1-2; 9 bases are a match to TRBD1. The CDR3 totals 14 residues. Per germline, CDR1 SGHRS and CDR2 YFSETQ. Trimming removed 4 bases from V and 6 bases from J; junction bases left unmatched: 7. As DNA, the CDR3 is TGCGCCAGCAGCACCCGGACAGGGGAGGATGGCTACACCTTC. It translates to CASSTRTGEDGYTF.

This clonotype was seen more than once but under ten times. This chain connects TRBV7-9 to TRBJ1-1, with D unresolved. V lost 1 base and J 4 bases, leaving 16 bases between the germline ends. Germline V gene sequence: CDR1 SEHNR, CDR2 FQNEAQ (reference sequence). CDR3 length: 16 amino acids. The CDR3 is CASSLGAIGAGTEAFF. As DNA, the CDR3 is TGTGCCAGCAGCTTAGGCGCGATAGGCGCGGGCACTGAAGCTTTCTTT.

CDR3 coding DNA: TGCGCCAGCACCCAGGGTTCGGATACGCAGTATTTT. Encoded protein: CASTQGSDTQYF. The rearrangement links TRBV10-2 to TRBJ2-3, with D maybe TRBD1 (5 bases). The CDR3 contains 12 residues. The ends were cut back, 7 bases at V and 6 bases at J, with 11 bases in the middle. The germline V gene encodes CDR1 WSHSY and CDR2 SAAADI.

This clonotype showed up just a few times. A clone one base away is much larger, so this may be a read error. The V call is TRBV21-1, the J call TRBJ2-4; the table's D call, TRBD1, has no DNA check behind it. TRBV21-1 is classified as a pseudogene. CDR3 length: 16 residues. DNA for the CDR3: TGTGCCAGCGCCCAATCGGGTACAGTAGATCCGGGACGGGGGTACTTC. Protein: CASAQSGTVDPGRGYF.

There are a few counts of this clonotype. The chain combines TRBV11-2 with TRBJ1-1, with D possibly being TRBD1 (5 bases). Trimming cost V 3 bases and J 0 bases, with 11 bases left between them. Germline V lookup: CDR1 SGHAT, CDR2 FQNNGV. The CDR3 has 15 residues. CDR3 residues: CASSFVGGVNTEAFF. In nucleotides, the CDR3 is TGTGCCAGCAGCTTTGTGGGAGGGGTGAACACTGAAGCTTTCTTT.

The chain couples TRBV7-2 to TRBJ1-2, with 9 bases lining up with TRBD1. The V gene's germline CDR1 is SGHTA and CDR2 FQGNSA. This CDR3 region has 15 residues. The J segment lost 4 bases and the V segment lost 5 bases, leaving 8 bases of the junction unmatched. The CDR3 DNA follows: TGTGCCAGCAGCAAAGACGGGACAGGGATCTATGGCTACACCTTC. Its protein product is CASSKDGTGIYGYTF.

This clonotype has just a few counts. The rearrangement uses TRBV11-2 and TRBJ2-3, with TRBD2 matching 7 bases. Germline values: CDR1 SGHAT, CDR2 FQNNGV. This CDR3 has 20 residues. V dropped 0 bases and J dropped 2; count of bases not matched to a gene: 17. CDR3 sequence (DNA): TGTGCCAGCAGCTTAGACCGGGGAGTTACTAGCGTCCTATTCACAGATACGCAGTATTTT. Residues: CASSLDRGVTSVLFTDTQYF.

The chain combines TRBV5-1 with TRBJ1-2; D is possibly TRBD1 (5 bases). V gave up 4 bases and J gave up 8 bases, with 15 bases separating them. CDR1 and CDR2 (germline): SGHRS, YFSETQ. The CDR3 has 13 amino acids. DNA for the CDR3: TGCGCCAGCAGCCGGGGGGAAGGAGTAGGCTACACCTTC. The encoded protein is CASSRGEGVGYTF.

This clonotype was observed at least ten times. The chain joins TRBV14 to TRBJ1-3; the D is unclear. The CDR3 is made up of 14 amino acids. Trimming stripped 2 bases from V and 2 bases from J, with 7 bases between. Germline CDR1 and CDR2: SGHDN and FVKESK. CDR3: CASSQLVAGNTIYF. The CDR3 region has the DNA TGTGCCAGCAGCCAATTGGTCGCTGGAAACACCATATATTTT.

This chain connects TRBV20-1 to TRBJ1-2; 9 bases line up with TRBD1. V gave up 4 bases and J gave up 0 bases; unmatched junction bases: 6. Per germline, CDR1 DFQATT and CDR2 SNEGSKA (reference sequence). The CDR3 totals 15 residues. The CDR3 protein is CSATKTGGANYGYTF. CDR3 coding DNA: TGCAGTGCTACAAAGACAGGGGGGGCTAACTATGGCTACACCTTC.

This rearrangement joins TRBV7-8 to TRBJ2-1; D not resolved. The last part of the DNA fits TRBJ2-7 better; the J call may be wrong. CDR3 length: 14 amino acids. From germline, CDR1 is SGHVS and CDR2 FQNEAQ. The CDR3 is CASSLGLVPDEQYF. The CDR3 DNA follows: TGTGCCAGCAGCTTAGGGTTGGTTCCGGACGAGCAGTACTTC.

The rearrangement links TRBV20-1 to TRBJ2-7; possible D gene TRBD1, 6 bases. Germline-derived CDR1 and CDR2 are DFQATT and SNEGSKA (reference sequence). V lost 4 bases to trimming and J lost 6 bases, with 16 bases between them. The CDR3 loop spans 13 amino acids. Here the CDR3 DNA reads TGCAGTGCTACAGACAGGCCAACCGGCGAGCAGTACTTC. It encodes CSATDRPTGEQYF.